This T cell receptor (beta chain) emerged from a study of neurological immune-mediated disorders. Unmatched junction bases numbered 9, after V lost 4 bases and J lost 2 bases. The length of the CDR3 is 16 residues. CDR1 and CDR2 from the germline V gene are SGHAT and FQNNGV. Time point indicated: longitudinal time-point 2. TCRdb itself ran the 5' RACE reads through MiXCR, one entry per CDR3 protein. In the table there are roughly 60,000 distinct CDR3 sequences, around 10% of which are singletons. In this sample, this clonotype turned up many times. Sequenced material: PBMCs. The TCR comes from a man younger than 45 in good health. The chain employs TRBV11-2 and TRBJ2-5, with 8 bases matching TRBD1. CDR3 in DNA: TGTGCCAGCAGCTCCGGGACAGGCCGGGGGCAAGAGACCCAGTACTTC. It translates to CASSSGTGRGQETQYF.